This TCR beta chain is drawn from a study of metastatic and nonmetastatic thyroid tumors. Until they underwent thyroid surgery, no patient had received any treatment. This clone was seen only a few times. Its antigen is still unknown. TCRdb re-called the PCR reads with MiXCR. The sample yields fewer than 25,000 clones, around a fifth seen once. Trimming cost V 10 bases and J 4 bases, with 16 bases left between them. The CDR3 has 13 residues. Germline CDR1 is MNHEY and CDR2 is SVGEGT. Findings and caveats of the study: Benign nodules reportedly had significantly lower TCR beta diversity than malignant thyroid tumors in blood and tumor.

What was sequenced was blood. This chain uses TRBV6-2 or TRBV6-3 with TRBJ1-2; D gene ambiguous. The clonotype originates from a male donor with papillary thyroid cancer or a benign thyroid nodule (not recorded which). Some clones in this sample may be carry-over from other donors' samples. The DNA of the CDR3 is TGTGCCATCGGCCGTCCGGCTTTCTATGGCTACACCTTC. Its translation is CAIGRPAFYGYTF.